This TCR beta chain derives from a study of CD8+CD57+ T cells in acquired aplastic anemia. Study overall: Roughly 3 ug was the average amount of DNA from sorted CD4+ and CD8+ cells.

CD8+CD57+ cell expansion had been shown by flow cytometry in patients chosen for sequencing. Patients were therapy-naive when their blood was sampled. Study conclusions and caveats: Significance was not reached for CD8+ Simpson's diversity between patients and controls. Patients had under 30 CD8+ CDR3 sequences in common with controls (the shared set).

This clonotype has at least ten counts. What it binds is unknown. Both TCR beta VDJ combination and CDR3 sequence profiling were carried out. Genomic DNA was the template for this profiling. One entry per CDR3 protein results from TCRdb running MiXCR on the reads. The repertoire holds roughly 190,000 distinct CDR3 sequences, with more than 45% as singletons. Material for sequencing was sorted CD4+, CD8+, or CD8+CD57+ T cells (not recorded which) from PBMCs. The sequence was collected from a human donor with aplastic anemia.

The CDR3 DNA follows: TGTGCCAGCAGCGTCACTCGGCTAGGCGAGCAGTACTTC. This codes for CASSVTRLGEQYF. The V gene is TRBV2, the J gene TRBJ2-7; D unresolved. V was clipped by 6 bases and J by 6 bases, with 15 bases between them. Looked up from germline, CDR1 is SNHLY and CDR2 is FYNNEI. The CDR3 runs to 13 residues.